The entry below gives a single TCR beta chain sequence along with its context. This record comes from a study of blood T cell repertoires in COVID-19. Across the study: COVID-19 samples from acute and convalescent phases originated in the United States, Italy and Spain. Sources were T cells, B-cell-depleted T cells, or PBMCs; the material itself was cDNA or gDNA.

In the source study's methods: Cell counts per sample came from amplifying reference gene primers. Data came from immunoSEQ multiplex PCR; TCRdb stores just in-frame clones and leaves some out. The DNA gave D and trimming, while V, J and clone size come from that table. The sample lists some 150,000 clones, roughly 78% occurring once. The sample comprised peripheral blood. The origin of this receptor is a man older than 75 with acute or convalescent COVID-19.

CDR3 amino acids: CASSQDFAGANIQYF. CDR3 nucleotide sequence: TGTGCCAGCAGCCAAGATTTTGCAGGGGCCAACATTCAGTACTTC. The chain is built from TRBV4-2 and TRBJ2-4, with D perhaps matching TRBD1 (6 bases). The CDR3 covers 15 residues. V lost 0 bases and J 7 bases, leaving 13 bases between the germline ends. Germline loops: CDR1 LGHNA, CDR2 YNFKEQ.